These 7 T cell receptor beta chains originate from one sample sequenced in a study of blood T cell repertoires in COVID-19. Some clones are missing from TCRdb's copy, which holds only in-frame ones; the method was immunoSEQ multiplex PCR. This table holds roughly 85,000 clones, 86% found once. The sample was peripheral blood. The receptor source for this set is a man aged 50-60 years with active or convalescent COVID-19.

V usage is TRBV28 and J usage is TRBJ1-5; D call uncertain. There are 14 residues in the CDR3. The V and J ends lost 5 bases and 5 bases respectively, with 13 bases between them. Germline V CDR1 and CDR2: MDHEN, SYDVKM. In DNA form, the CDR3 reads TGTGCCAGCAGTCCTAGACTAGGCGATCAGCCCCAGCATTTT. Its translation is CASSPRLGDQPQHF.

This clone was detected a few times. The V call is TRBV30, the J call TRBJ1-5; D is ambiguous. Trimming removed 4 bases at V and 8 bases at J, with 9 bases between. CDR3 size: 11 residues. CDR1 is GTSNPN and CDR2 is SVGIG in the germline V gene (reference sequence). CDR3 coding DNA: TGTGCCTGGAAATCGGTGGAGCCCCAGCATTTT. Translated, it gives CAWKSVEPQHF.

J is TRBJ2-5 and V is TRBV10-3; 11 bases align to TRBD2. This CDR3 has 16 residues. V lost 5 bases, J lost 0 bases, and 5 bases stayed unmatched. The germline V gene has CDR1 ENHRY and CDR2 SYGVKD. The CDR3 region is CAISSLAGGNQETQYF. CDR3 coding DNA: TGTGCCATCAGTTCGCTAGCGGGGGGAAACCAAGAGACCCAGTACTTC.

This sequence joins TRBV6-2 or TRBV6-3 and TRBJ2-3; D gene ambiguous. This CDR3 has 14 amino acids. V dropped 2 bases and J dropped 2 bases, with 8 bases sitting between them. Looked up from germline, CDR1 is MNHEY and CDR2 is SVGEGT. CDR3 DNA: TGTGCCAGCAGTTACGGAGCGATCACAGATACGCAGTATTTT. This codes for CASSYGAITDTQYF.

V is TRBV2 and J is TRBJ2-5, with D unclear. Germline CDR1 reads SNHLY; CDR2 reads FYNNEI. The V end lost 11 bases, the J end lost 5 bases, and 21 bases lay between the germline ends. CDR3 length: 14 amino acids. The DNA for the CDR3 is TGTGCCTCTGGTGGCAGCGCCGTCCGGGAGACCCAGTACTTC. It codes for CASGGSAVRETQYF.

V gene TRBV12-5 combines with J gene TRBJ2-5, with TRBD1 as a possible D gene (6 bases). The germline gives CDR1 LGHNT, CDR2 FRNRAP. V was clipped by 0 bases and J by 5 bases, with 13 bases between them. This CDR3 contains 15 residues. Written as DNA, the CDR3 is TGTGCTAGTGGTTTGGTAAGGGGGTCGGGGGAGACCCAGTACTTC. Its translation: CASGLVRGSGETQYF.

This clone was observed once. This chain connects TRBV7-8 to TRBJ2-7; 8 bases map to TRBD1. This CDR3 has 15 residues. Per germline, CDR1 SGHVS and CDR2 FQNEAQ. Germline trimming cut 2 bases from V and 1 base from J; bases unmatched to any gene: 4. CDR3: CASSLLGQGSYEQYF. CDR3 DNA: TGTGCCAGCAGCTTACTCGGACAGGGATCCTACGAGCAGTACTTC.